A selection of T cell receptor beta chains follows, all from one sample in a study of CD8+CD57+ T cells in acquired aplastic anemia. TCRdb re-called the reads through MiXCR, storing one row per CDR3 protein. This sample has about 220,000 distinct CDR3 sequences, with almost 35% found just once. The sequenced sample consisted of sorted CD4+, CD8+, or CD8+CD57+ T cells (not recorded which) from PBMCs. All receptors come from a human donor in good health, serving as a control. Each CDR3 is given with its conserved first and last residue. D genes are given only for firm matches. The size entry is marked missing in some rows and otherwise reads once, few, many or a size class.

d_gene | abundance | j_gene | v_gene | CDR3nt | CDR3aa
NA | NA | TRBJ1-5 | TRBV24-1 | TGTGCCACCAGTCCCTCAGGGGAAGGCAATCAGCCCCAGCATTTT | CATSPSGEGNQPQHF
NA | NA | TRBJ2-1 | TRBV9 | TGTGCCAGCAGCTTCTCCTCTACGGGGGCTAGCGCAGGTAATGAGCAGTTCTTC | CASSFSSTGASAGNEQFF
TRBD1 | NA | TRBJ1-5 | TRBV2 | TGTGCCAGCAGCCGGACAGGGAGGGGTCAGCCCCAGCATTTT | CASSRTGRGQPQHF
NA | few | TRBJ2-5 | TRBV20-1 | TGCAGTGCTAGCAGGGGCGCCTCTATTGCGGAGACCCAGTACTTC | CSASRGASIAETQYF
NA | NA | TRBJ2-7 | TRBV10-3 | TGTGCCATCAGGGAACTTAGGGGTGAGCAGTACTTC | CAIRELRGEQYF
TRBD1 | many | TRBJ1-1 | TRBV10-1 | TGCGCCAGCAGTAATACGAATGGACAGGGGGCTGTTGAAGCTTTCTTT | CASSNTNGQGAVEAFF
NA | many | TRBJ1-6 | TRBV19 | TGTGCCAGTAGTATCGGAGGGGGAGGTTATTCACCCCTCCACTTT | CASSIGGGGYSPLHF
TRBD2 | NA | TRBJ2-1 | TRBV10-3 | TGTGCCAGGGCGGTGGTGAGCGGACTAGCGGGAGTAAAACCCTCCTACAATGAGCAGTTCTTC | CARAVVSGLAGVKPSYNEQFF
NA | many | TRBJ1-4 | TRBV20-1 | TGCAGTGCTAGAGATCGGACCGAACTGTTTTTT | CSARDRTELFF
NA | few | TRBJ2-1 | TRBV15 | TGTGCCACCAGCAGAGCTCAAGAGTCTTACAATGAGCAGTTCTTC | CATSRAQESYNEQFF
TRBD2 | NA | TRBJ2-3 | TRBV24-1 | TGTGCCACTTCTCTAGCGGGGGGGCCAACAGATACGCAGTATTTT | CATSLAGGPTDTQYF
TRBD1 | NA | TRBJ2-5 | TRBV5-1 | TGCGCCAGCAGCTTGATCTTTCCAGGGGGTCGGGAGACCCAGTACTTC | CASSLIFPGGRETQYF
NA | many | TRBJ2-7 | TRBV10-3 | TGTGCCATCAGTGAGGGTCAGGTGATAACCTACGAGCAGTACTTC | CAISEGQVITYEQYF
TRBD1 | NA | TRBJ1-2 | TRBV2 | TGTGCCAGCAGATCGGGACAGGGGGACGGCTACACCTTC | CASRSGQGDGYTF
NA | NA | TRBJ1-6 | TRBV15 | TGTGCCACCAGCGGGGGGGGTACCTCAGGGAATTCACCCCTCCACTTT | CATSGGGTSGNSPLHF
NA | once | TRBJ1-1 | TRBV10-2 | TGTGCCAGCTCACCCACGTCCAGTAACACTGAAGCTTTCTTT | CASSPTSSNTEAFF
NA | NA | TRBJ2-2 | TRBV27 | TGTGCCAGCAGTAGACTCGGCGGGACGGGAACCGGGGAGCTGTTTTTT | CASSRLGGTGTGELFF
TRBD2 | NA | TRBJ2-3 | TRBV6-1 | TGTGCCAGCAGAACCGAACTAGCGGGGGGCACAGATACGCAGTATTTT | CASRTELAGGTDTQYF
NA | many | TRBJ1-2 | TRBV9 | TGTGCCAGCAGCGTAGACATAGGCTATGGCTACACCTTC | CASSVDIGYGYTF
NA | few | TRBJ2-7 | TRBV11-2 | TGTGCCAGCTCACCTCTCGCAAGCTCCTACGAGCAGTACTTC | CASSPLASSYEQYF
NA | many | TRBJ1-2 | TRBV20-1 | TGCAGTGCTAGGCGAGGGAGTGGCTACACCTTC | CSARRGSGYTF
NA | few | TRBJ1-1 | TRBV12-3/TRBV12-4 | TGTGCCAGCAGCACGACGGGGGGGGCGTCTGAAGCTTTCTTT | CASSTTGGASEAFF
NA | NA | TRBJ2-5 | TRBV3-1 | TGTGCCAGCAGCCCCCATACCCGGGGTACCCTCCAGACCCAGTACTTC | CASSPHTRGTLQTQYF
NA | NA | TRBJ2-7 | TRBV7-3 | TGTGCCTGGGGGGGGGCGTTTACCTACGAGCAGTACTTC | CAWGGAFTYEQYF
TRBD2 | many | TRBJ2-5 | TRBV2 | TGTGCCAGCAGGCGACTAGCGGGGGGTGGGCAAGAGACCCAGTACTTC | CASRRLAGGGQETQYF
TRBD2 | many | TRBJ2-1 | TRBV7-6 | TGTGCCAGCAGCTCAATGCGGACTAGTGGTTCCTACAATGAGCAGTTCTTC | CASSSMRTSGSYNEQFF